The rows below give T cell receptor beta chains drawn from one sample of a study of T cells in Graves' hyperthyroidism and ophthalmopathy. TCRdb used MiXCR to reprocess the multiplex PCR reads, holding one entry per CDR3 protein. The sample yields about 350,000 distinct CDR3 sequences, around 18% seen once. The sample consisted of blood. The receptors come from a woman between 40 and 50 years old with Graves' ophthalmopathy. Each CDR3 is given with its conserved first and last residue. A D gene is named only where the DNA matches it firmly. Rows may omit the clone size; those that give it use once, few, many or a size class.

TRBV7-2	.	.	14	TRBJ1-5	TGTGCCAGCAGCTTATTGAGGGCGGGTCAGCCCCAGCATTTT	CASSLLRAGQPQHF
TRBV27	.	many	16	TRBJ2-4	TGTGCCAGCAGTAAAAACACAGGGCTAGCCAAAAACATTCAGTACTTC	CASSKNTGLAKNIQYF
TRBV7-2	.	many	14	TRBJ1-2	TGTGCCAGCAGCTTAGTAGGGAGTAATGGGGGCTACACCTTC	CASSLVGSNGGYTF
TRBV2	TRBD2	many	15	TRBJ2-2	TGTGCCAGCAGTGTACTACTAGCGGGAGGTGATGGGCTGTTTTTT	CASSVLLAGGDGLFF
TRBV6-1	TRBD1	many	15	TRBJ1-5	TGTGCCAGCAGCCCTCCGGGACAGGGGAATCAGCCCCAGCATTTT	CASSPPGQGNQPQHF
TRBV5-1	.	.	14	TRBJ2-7	TGCGCCAGCAGCTTGGGCGGGACCTTGGGGGAGCAGTACTTC	CASSLGGTLGEQYF
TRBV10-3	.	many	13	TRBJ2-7	TGTGCCATCAGTGTGACAGTTCTCCACGAGCAGTACTTC	CAISVTVLHEQYF
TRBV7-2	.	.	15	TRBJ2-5	TGTGCCAGCAGCTTAGACGGCGGGGATGGGGAGACCCAGTACTTC	CASSLDGGDGETQYF
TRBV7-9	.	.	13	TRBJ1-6	TGTGCCAGCAGCTTACAGGCCCCTTCACCCCTCCACTTT	CASSLQAPSPLHF
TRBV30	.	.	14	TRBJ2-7	TGTGCCTGGAGTGTCGGAAGAGGGAATGACGAGCAGTACTTC	CAWSVGRGNDEQYF
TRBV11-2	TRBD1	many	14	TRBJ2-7	TGTGCCAGCAGCTTTGGACAGGGTTTATACGAGCAGTACTTC	CASSFGQGLYEQYF
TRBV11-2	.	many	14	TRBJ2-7	TGTGCCAGCAGCCATACCGAGGCCCCCTACGAGCAGTACTTC	CASSHTEAPYEQYF
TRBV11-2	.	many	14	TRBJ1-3	TGTGCCAGCGGCCCAGGACTCTCTGGAAACACCATATATTTT	CASGPGLSGNTIYF
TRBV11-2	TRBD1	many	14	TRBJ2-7	TGTGCCAGCAGCGCCCGGGACAGGTGGTACGAGCAGTACTTC	CASSARDRWYEQYF
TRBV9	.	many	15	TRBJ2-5	TGTGCCAGCAGCGTCGACCCAGGGTTTGGAGAGACCCAGTACTTC	CASSVDPGFGETQYF
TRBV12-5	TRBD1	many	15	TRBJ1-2	TGTGCTAGTGGTTTGATCCGAGGACAGGGCGGTGGCTACACCTTC	CASGLIRGQGGGYTF
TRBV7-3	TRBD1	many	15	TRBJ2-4	TGTGCCAGCAGCTCCCCGGGACAGACATTAAACATTCAGTACTTC	CASSSPGQTLNIQYF
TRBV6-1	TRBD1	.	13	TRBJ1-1	TGTGCCAGCAGTGAAGTGTGGACAGGGGGAGCTTTCTTT	CASSEVWTGGAFF
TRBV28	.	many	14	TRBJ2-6	TGTGCCAGCAGGAGGGGCCTTGGGGCCAACGTCCTGACTTTC	CASRRGLGANVLTF
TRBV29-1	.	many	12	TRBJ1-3	TGCAGCGTTGACAGGGGTGGAAACACCATATATTTT	CSVDRGGNTIYF
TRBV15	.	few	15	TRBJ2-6	TGTGCCACCAGCAGAGATCAAGCTGGGGCCAACGTCCTGACTTTC	CATSRDQAGANVLTF
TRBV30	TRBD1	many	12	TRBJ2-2	TGTGCCTGGAGTAGGGGGCCCGGGGAGCTGTTTTTT	CAWSRGPGELFF
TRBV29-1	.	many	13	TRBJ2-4	TGCAGCGCCGCAGGGATAGCCAAAAACATTCAGTACTTC	CSAAGIAKNIQYF
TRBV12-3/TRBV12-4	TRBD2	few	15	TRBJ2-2	TGTGCCAGCAGCTCCAGCGGGAGTGAGGCCGGGGAGCTGTTTTTT	CASSSSGSEAGELFF
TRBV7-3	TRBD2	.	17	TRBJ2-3	TGTGCCAGCAGCTTAATAGTACTAGCGGGAGACACAGATACGCAGTATTTT	CASSLIVLAGDTDTQYF
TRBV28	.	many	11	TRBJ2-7	TGTGCCACCTATAGGAGGGTTGAGCAGTACTTC	CATYRRVEQYF
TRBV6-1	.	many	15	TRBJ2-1	TGTGCCAGCAACCGGGGGGACAGAGATATCAATGAGCAGTTCTTC	CASNRGDRDINEQFF
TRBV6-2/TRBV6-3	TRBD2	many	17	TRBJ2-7	TGTGCCAGCAGCTACGGACTAGCGTGGTGGAGCTCCTACGAGCAGTACTTC	CASSYGLAWWSSYEQYF
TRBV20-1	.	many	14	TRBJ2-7	TGCAGTGCTATCACCCCGACTGGCTGGAGCGAGCAGTACTTC	CSAITPTGWSEQYF
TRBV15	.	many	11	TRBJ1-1	TGTGCCACCGGGGACTCCACTGAAGCTTTCTTT	CATGDSTEAFF
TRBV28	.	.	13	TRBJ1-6	TGTGCCAGCAGTTTTCCGGGGCGTTGGGCCCTCCACTTT	CASSFPGRWALHF
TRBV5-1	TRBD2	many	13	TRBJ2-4	TGCGCCAGCTATACTAGCGGGAGTTACATTCAGTACTTC	CASYTSGSYIQYF
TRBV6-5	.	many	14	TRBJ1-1	TGTGCCAGCAGGGCAACCCTACCCAACCCTGAAGCTTTCTTT	CASRATLPNPEAFF
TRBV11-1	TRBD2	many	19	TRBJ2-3	TGTGCCAGCAGCTTAGCCAGGACTAGCGGGAGACTGGGCACAGATACGCAGTATTTT	CASSLARTSGRLGTDTQYF
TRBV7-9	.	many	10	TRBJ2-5	TGTGCCAGCAGCGTGGGACAAGAGTACTTC	CASSVGQEYF
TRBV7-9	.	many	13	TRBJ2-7	TGTGCCAGCAGCGTCAGGGAGCCCTACGAGCAGTACTTC	CASSVREPYEQYF
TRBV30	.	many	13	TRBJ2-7	TGTGCCTGGAGTGTACAATTCTCTCACGAGCAGTACTTC	CAWSVQFSHEQYF
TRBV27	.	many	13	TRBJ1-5	TGTGCCAGCAGTAACACAGGGAATCGGCCCCAGCATTTT	CASSNTGNRPQHF
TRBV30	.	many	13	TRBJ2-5	TGTGCCTGGACCCGCCCAGGGCCAGGGACCCAGTACTTC	CAWTRPGPGTQYF
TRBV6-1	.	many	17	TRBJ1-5	TGTGCCAGCAGTGAAGAGGTTTATTGGGGGCGAGAACAGCCCCAGCATTTT	CASSEEVYWGREQPQHF
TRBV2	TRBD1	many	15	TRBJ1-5	TGTGCCAGCAGTGACGGCAGGGGGAGCAATCAGCCCCAGCATTTT	CASSDGRGSNQPQHF
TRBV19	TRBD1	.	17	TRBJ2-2	TGTGCCAGTATCCCCTCTGACAGGGCCTTTTTCACCGGTGAGCTGTTTTTT	CASIPSDRAFFTGELFF
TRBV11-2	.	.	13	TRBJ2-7	TGTGCCAGCAGCTCCCGCCGGGTCCACGAGCAGTACTTC	CASSSRRVHEQYF
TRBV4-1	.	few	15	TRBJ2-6	TGCGCCAGCAGCCAGCAGAGCTCTGGGGCCAACGTCCTGACTTTC	CASSQQSSGANVLTF
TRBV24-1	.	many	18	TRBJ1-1	TGTGCCACCAGTGCCAACCCCCGAGGGCAGGGGAGTCGGACTGAAGCTTTCTTT	CATSANPRGQGSRTEAFF
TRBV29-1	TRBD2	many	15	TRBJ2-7	TGCAGCGTTCCCTTACCGGGACTAGCGGGAGTTGAGCAGTGCTTC	CSVPLPGLAGVEQCF